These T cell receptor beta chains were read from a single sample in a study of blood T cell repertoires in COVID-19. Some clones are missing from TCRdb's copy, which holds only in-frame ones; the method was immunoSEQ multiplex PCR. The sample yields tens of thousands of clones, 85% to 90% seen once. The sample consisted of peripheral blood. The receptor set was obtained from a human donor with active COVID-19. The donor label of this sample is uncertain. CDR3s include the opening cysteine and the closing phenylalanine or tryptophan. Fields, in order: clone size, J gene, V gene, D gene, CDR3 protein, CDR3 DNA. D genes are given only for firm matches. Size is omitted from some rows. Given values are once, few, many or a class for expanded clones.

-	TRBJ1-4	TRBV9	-	CASSVELDTSKLFF	TGTGCCAGCAGCGTAGAACTGGACACCTCCAAACTGTTTTTT
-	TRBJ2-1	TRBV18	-	CASSRRGEDEQFF	TGTGCCAGCTCACGCAGGGGGGAGGATGAGCAGTTCTTC
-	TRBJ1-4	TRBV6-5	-	CASSSHATNEKLFF	TGTGCCAGCAGTTCACATGCAACTAATGAAAAACTGTTTTTT
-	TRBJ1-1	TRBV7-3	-	CASSLVSPGEAEAFF	TGTGCCAGCAGCTTAGTTTCCCCCGGTGAGGCTGAAGCTTTCTTT
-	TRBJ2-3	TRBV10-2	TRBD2	CASSEGGGTLSTDTQYF	TGCGCCAGCAGTGAGGGCGGGGGGACCCTTAGCACAGATACGCAGTATTTT
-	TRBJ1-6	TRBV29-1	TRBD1	CSVTTGDFYNSPLHF	TGCAGCGTGACCACAGGGGACTTCTATAATTCACCCCTCCACTTT
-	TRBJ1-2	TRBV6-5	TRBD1	CASSADRGYGYTF	TGTGCCAGCTCCGCGGACAGGGGCTATGGCTACACCTTC
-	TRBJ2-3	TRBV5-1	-	CASSFSGISDTQYF	TGCGCCAGCAGCTTCTCAGGGATATCAGATACGCAGTATTTT
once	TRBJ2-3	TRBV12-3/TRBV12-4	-	CASSLARVGTQYF	TGTGCCAGCAGCCTAGCTCGTGTAGGAACGCAGTATTTT
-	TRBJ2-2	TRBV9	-	CANRQGRDTGELFF	TGTGCCAACAGGCAGGGTAGGGACACCGGGGAGCTGTTTTTT
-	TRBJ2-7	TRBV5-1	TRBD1	CASSSQGAPPEQYF	TGCGCCAGCAGCTCTCAGGGGGCGCCCCCCGAGCAGTACTTC
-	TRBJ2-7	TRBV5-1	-	CASSLTGTHSYEQYF	TGCGCCAGCAGCCTAACAGGGACCCACTCCTACGAGCAGTACTTC
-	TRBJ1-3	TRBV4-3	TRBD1	CASSQDQQGLNTIYF	TGCGCCAGCAGCCAAGATCAACAGGGGCTAAACACCATATATTTT
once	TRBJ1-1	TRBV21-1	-	CASSIGPARTSAFF	TGTGCCAGCAGTATCGGACCCGCTCGGACATCAGCTTTCTTT
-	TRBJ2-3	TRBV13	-	CASSGRGGTLTLTSTDTQYF	TGTGCCAGCAGCGGACGCGGGGGCACACTTACGTTGACTAGCACAGATACGCAGTATTTT
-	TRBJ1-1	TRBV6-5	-	CASRPRGPAEAFF	TGTGCCAGCAGACCTCGCGGGCCGGCTGAAGCTTTCTTT
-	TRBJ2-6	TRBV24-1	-	CATSANRYEGSGANVLTF	TGTGCCACCAGTGCTAACAGATACGAGGGCTCTGGGGCCAACGTCCTGACTTTC
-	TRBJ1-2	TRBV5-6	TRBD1	CASSLLRRTGNYGYTF	TGTGCCAGCAGCTTGTTGCGTCGGACAGGCAACTATGGCTACACCTTC
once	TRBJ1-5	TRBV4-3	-	CASSLTAFSNQPQHF	TGCGCCAGCAGCCTTACAGCCTTCAGCAATCAGCCCCAGCATTTT
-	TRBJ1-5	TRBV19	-	CASSIGRAGNQPQHF	TGTGCCAGTAGTATAGGGAGGGCCGGCAATCAGCCCCAGCATTTT
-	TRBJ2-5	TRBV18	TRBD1	CASSEGQAQETQYF	TGTGCCAGCTCAGAGGGACAGGCCCAAGAGACCCAGTACTTC
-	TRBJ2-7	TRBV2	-	CASSEGQGGTYEQYF	TGTGCCAGCAGTGAAGGCCAGGGGGGAACCTACGAGCAGTACTTC
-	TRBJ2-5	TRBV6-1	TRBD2	CASSDGPLAGGGETQYF	TGTGCCAGCAGTGATGGCCCCCTAGCGGGGGGGGGAGAGACCCAGTACTTC
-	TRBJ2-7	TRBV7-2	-	CASSLEISGTYEQYF	TGTGCCAGCAGCTTAGAAATTAGCGGAACCTACGAGCAGTACTTC
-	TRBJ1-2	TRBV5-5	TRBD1	CASSFRGRADYGYTF	TGTGCCAGCAGCTTCAGGGGGCGTGCGGACTATGGCTACACCTTC
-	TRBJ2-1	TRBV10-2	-	CASSLPRGYNEQFF	TGCGCCAGCAGCCTCCCCCGGGGCTACAATGAGCAGTTCTTC
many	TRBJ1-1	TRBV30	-	CAWTSNGWGAEAFF	TGTGCCTGGACCTCGAATGGCTGGGGAGCTGAAGCTTTCTTT
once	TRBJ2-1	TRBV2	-	CASRPGLYNEQFF	TGTGCCAGCAGGCCGGGACTCTACAATGAGCAGTTCTTC
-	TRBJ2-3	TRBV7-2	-	CASSPDGGARTPDTQYF	TGTGCCAGCAGCCCAGACGGTGGGGCCCGAACCCCAGATACGCAGTATTTT
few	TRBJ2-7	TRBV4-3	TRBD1	CASSQETGGLYEQYF	TGCGCCAGCAGCCAAGAGACAGGGGGCCTTTACGAGCAGTACTTC
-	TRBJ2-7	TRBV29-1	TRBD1	CSVGPRQGMQEQYF	TGCAGCGTAGGACCCCGACAGGGAATGCAGGAGCAGTACTTC
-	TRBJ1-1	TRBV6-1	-	CASSGRRDIGNTEAFF	TGTGCCAGCAGTGGACGCCGGGACATCGGGAACACTGAAGCTTTCTTT
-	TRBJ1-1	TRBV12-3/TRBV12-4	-	CASSFFMNTEAFF	TGTGCCAGCAGTTTTTTCATGAACACTGAAGCTTTCTTT
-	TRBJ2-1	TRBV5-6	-	CASSSRTLNSYNEQFF	TGTGCCAGCAGCTCGAGGACTCTTAACTCCTACAATGAGCAGTTCTTC
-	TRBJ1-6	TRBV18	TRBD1	CASSPTGSHNSPLHF	TGTGCCAGCTCACCGACAGGGTCCCATAATTCACCCCTCCACTTT
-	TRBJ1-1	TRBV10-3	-	CAISDNTVGAEAFF	TGTGCCATCAGTGATAACACCGTCGGGGCTGAAGCTTTCTTT
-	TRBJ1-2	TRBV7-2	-	CASSLDRTRNYGYTF	TGTGCCAGCAGCTTAGACAGGACCCGGAACTATGGCTACACCTTC
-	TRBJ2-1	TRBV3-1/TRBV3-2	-	CASSQDDGGLGDEQFF	TGTGCCAGCAGCCAAGATGACGGAGGTCTTGGTGATGAGCAGTTCTTC
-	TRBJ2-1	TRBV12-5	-	CASGLVQGDFSYNEQFF	TGTGCTAGTGGTTTGGTACAGGGCGATTTCTCCTACAATGAGCAGTTCTTC
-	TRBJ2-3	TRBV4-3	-	CASSQDRGRGSTDTQYF	TGCGCCAGCAGCCAAGATCGGGGCAGGGGTAGCACAGATACGCAGTATTTT
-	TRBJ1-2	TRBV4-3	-	CASSPLRTAYYGYTF	TGCGCCAGCAGCCCACTTAGGACAGCCTACTATGGCTACACCTTC
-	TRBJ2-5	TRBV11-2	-	CASSRGATQYF	TGTGCCAGCAGCCGGGGGGCGACCCAGTACTTC
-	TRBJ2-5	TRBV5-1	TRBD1	CASSRDRVVETQYF	TGCGCCAGCAGCCGGGACAGGGTGGTGGAGACCCAGTACTTC
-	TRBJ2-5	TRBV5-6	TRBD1	CASSAEQGGVVETQYF	TGTGCCAGCAGCGCCGAACAGGGGGGAGTAGTAGAGACCCAGTACTTC
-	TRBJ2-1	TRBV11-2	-	CASSYPGGLNEQFF	TGTGCCAGCAGCTACCCCGGGGGTTTGAATGAGCAGTTCTTC